This TCR beta chain comes out of a study of T cells in Graves' hyperthyroidism and ophthalmopathy. Across the whole study: Blood was drawn when the patient was first diagnosed and still untreated.

At least ten counts were recorded for this clonotype. RNA transcripts served as the template for amplifying TCR beta CDR3 regions. A first-round RT-PCR of the TCR CDR3 used the HTBI primer set. TCRdb used MiXCR to reprocess the multiplex PCR reads, holding one entry per CDR3 protein. The table shows under 400,000 distinct CDR3 sequences, with approximately 14% occurring only once. This CDR3 contains 16 residues. Losses at the gene ends were 4 bases for V and 7 bases for J; bases not matched to a gene: 12. Germline V gives CDR1 SGHRS, CDR2 YFSETQ. The sequenced material came from blood. This sequence originates from a woman younger than 30 with Graves' hyperthyroidism that later progressed to Graves' ophthalmopathy. The V and J genes are TRBV5-1 and TRBJ2-7, with 12 bases matching TRBD1. CDR3 in amino acids: CASSTRDRGRFGEQYF. DNA for the CDR3: TGCGCCAGCAGCACCCGGGACAGGGGGCGTTTCGGGGAGCAGTACTTC.